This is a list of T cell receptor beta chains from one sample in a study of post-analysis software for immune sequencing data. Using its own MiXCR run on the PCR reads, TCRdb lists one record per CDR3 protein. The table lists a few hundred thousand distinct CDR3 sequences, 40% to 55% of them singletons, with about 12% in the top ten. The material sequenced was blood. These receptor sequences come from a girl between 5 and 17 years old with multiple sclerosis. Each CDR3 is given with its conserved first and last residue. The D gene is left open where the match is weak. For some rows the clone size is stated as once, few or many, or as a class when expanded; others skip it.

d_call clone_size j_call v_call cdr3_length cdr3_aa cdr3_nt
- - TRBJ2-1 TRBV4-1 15 CASSQAGGPENEQFF TGCGCCAGCAGCCAAGCTGGGGGACCCGAAAATGAGCAGTTCTTC
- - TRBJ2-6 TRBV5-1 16 CASSRTGVDGANVLTF TGCGCCAGCAGTAGGACGGGAGTGGATGGGGCCAACGTCCTGACTTTC
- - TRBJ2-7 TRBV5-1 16 CASSSEGGTVSYEQYF TGCGCCAGCAGCTCCGAGGGCGGGACAGTTTCCTACGAGCAGTACTTC
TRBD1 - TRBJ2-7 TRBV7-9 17 CASSLIPGQSISYEQYF TGTGCCAGCAGCTTAATACCGGGACAGTCGATCTCCTACGAGCAGTACTTC
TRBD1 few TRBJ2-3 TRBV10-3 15 CAISFGQDLGNTQYF TGTGCCATCAGTTTTGGACAGGACCTCGGGAATACGCAGTATTTT
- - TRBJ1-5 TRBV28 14 CASSSVRGKQPQHF TGTGCCAGCAGTTCGGTCAGGGGAAAGCAGCCCCAGCATTTT
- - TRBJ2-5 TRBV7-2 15 CASRNAGAVGETQYF TGTGCCAGCAGGAACGCCGGGGCGGTCGGTGAGACCCAGTACTTC
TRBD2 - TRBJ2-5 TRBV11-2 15 CASSPGLAGVWEQYF TGTGCCAGCAGCCCTGGACTAGCGGGGGTGTGGGAGCAGTACTTC
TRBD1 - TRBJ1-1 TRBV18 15 CASSPPGGQQTEAFF TGTGCCAGCTCCCCGCCAGGGGGACAACAAACTGAAGCTTTCTTT
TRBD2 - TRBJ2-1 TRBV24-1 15 CTTSDLAGSYNEQFF TGTACCACCAGTGATTTAGCGGGCTCCTACAATGAGCAGTTCTTC
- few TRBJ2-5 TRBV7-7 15 CASSADMAGQETQYF TGTGCTAGCAGCGCGGACATGGCGGGACAAGAGACCCAGTACTTC
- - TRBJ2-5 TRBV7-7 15 CASSPRDGTQETQYF TGTGCTAGCAGCCCTAGGGACGGTACCCAAGAGACCCAGTACTTC
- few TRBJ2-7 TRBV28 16 CASSLYTNNPFYEQYF TGTGCCAGCAGTTTATATACTAATAACCCATTCTACGAGCAGTACTTC
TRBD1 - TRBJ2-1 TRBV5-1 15 CVGSPGTGLYNEQFF TGCGTCGGCAGCCCTGGGACAGGGTTATACAATGAGCAGTTCTTC
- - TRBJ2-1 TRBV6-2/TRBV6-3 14 CASSDPSDNNEQFF TGTGCCAGCAGTGACCCCTCAGACAACAATGAGCAGTTCTTC
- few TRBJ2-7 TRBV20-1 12 CSASSGRIEQYF TGCAGTGCTAGCTCGGGGAGAATCGAGCAGTACTTC
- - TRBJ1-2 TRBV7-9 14 CASSHSPASDGYTF TGTGCCAGCAGTCATTCCCCAGCCTCCGACGGCTACACCTTC
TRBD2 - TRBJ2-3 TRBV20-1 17 CSARPSGRARSTDTQYF TGCAGTGCCAGGCCTAGCGGGAGGGCCCGGAGCACAGATACGCAGTATTTT
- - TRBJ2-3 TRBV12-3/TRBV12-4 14 CASSSLNREDTQYF TGTGCCAGCAGTAGCCTGAACAGGGAAGATACGCAGTATTTT
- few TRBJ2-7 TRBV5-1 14 CASSLGSAGYEQYF TGCGCCAGCAGCTTGGGGTCGGCGGGTTACGAGCAGTACTTC
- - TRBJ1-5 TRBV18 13 CASSPTSNQPQHF TGTGCCAGCTCACCAACTAGCAATCAGCCCCAGCATTTT
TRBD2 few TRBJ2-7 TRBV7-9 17 CASSYPEPSGKSYEQYF TGTGCCAGCAGCTACCCGGAGCCTAGCGGGAAGTCCTACGAGCAGTACTTC
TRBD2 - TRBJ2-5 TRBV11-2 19 CASSWGTSGDRGAYNGQYF TGTGCCAGCAGCTGGGGGACTAGCGGAGACCGAGGGGCCTACAATGGGCAGTACTTC
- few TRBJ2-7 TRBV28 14 CASSLGDTDYEQYF TGTGCCAGCAGTTTAGGGGATACCGACTACGAGCAGTACTTC
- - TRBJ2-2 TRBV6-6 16 CASRPPGPRETGELFF TGTGCCAGCAGACCTCCGGGACCCCGGGAGACCGGGGAGCTGTTTTTT
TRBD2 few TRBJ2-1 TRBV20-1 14 CSARPSGGYNEQFF TGCAGTGCTAGACCTAGCGGGGGATACAATGAGCAGTTCTTC
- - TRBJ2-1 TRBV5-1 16 CASSLVRGGPYNEQFF TGCGCCAGCAGCTTGGTCAGGGGGGGCCCCTACAATGAGCAGTTCTTC
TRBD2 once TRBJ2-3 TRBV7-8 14 CASSLGLATDTLYF TGTGCCAGCAGCTTAGGACTAGCGACAGATACGCTGTATTTT
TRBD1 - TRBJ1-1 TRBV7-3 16 CASSSRDRGETTEAFF TGTGCCAGCAGCTCAAGGGACAGGGGGGAAACAACTGAAGCTTTCTTT
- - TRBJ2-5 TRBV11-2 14 CASSYEFVQGTQYF TGTGCCAGCAGCTACGAATTTGTACAAGGGACCCAGTACTTC
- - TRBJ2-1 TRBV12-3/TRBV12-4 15 CASSLLGEAHNEQFF TGTGCCAGCAGTTTACTTGGCGAGGCTCACAATGAGCAGTTCTTC